One sample yielded the 8 T cell receptor beta chains listed below, sequenced in a study of T cells in Graves' hyperthyroidism and ophthalmopathy. TCR beta CDR3 region amplification was performed from RNA transcripts. During a first-round RT-PCR of the TCR CDR3, the HTBI primer set was used. TCRdb re-analysed the multiplex PCR reads in MiXCR, keeping a single row per CDR3 protein. This sample has hundreds of thousands of distinct CDR3 sequences, with more than 11% found just once. The sequencing input was blood. These receptors were obtained from a woman in her thirties with Graves' hyperthyroidism.

This clonotype occurred many times. The chain has TRBV28 and TRBJ2-2, with D uncertain. Germline CDR1 and CDR2: MDHEN and SYDVKM. The CDR3 is 13 residues long. V was cut by 8 bases and J by 0 bases, with 7 bases left in between. In nucleotides, the CDR3 is TGTGCCAGCGGTTACGCGAACACCGGGGAGCTGTTTTTT. Translating gives CASGYANTGELFF.

This sequence joins TRBV10-2 and TRBJ2-1; perhaps TRBD2 as D (6 bases). The V end was cut by 0 bases, the J end by 2 bases, with 11 bases between. The germline CDR1 and CDR2 sequences are WSHSY and SAAADI. The CDR3 consists of 16 residues. The chain's CDR3 is CASSESGGATYNEQFF. The CDR3 DNA reads TGCGCCAGCAGTGAGTCGGGCGGGGCCACCTACAATGAGCAGTTCTTC.

This clonotype was found a few times. The chain couples TRBV12-3 or TRBV12-4 to TRBJ1-6; the D is unclear. This CDR3 contains 13 residues. Trimming left V 5 bases short and J 9 bases short, with 11 bases between. The CDR3 loop reads CASSPLSSSPLHF. DNA of the CDR3: TGTGCCAGCAGTCCCTTGAGTAGTTCACCCCTCCACTTT.

Comment on this clonotype: A much larger clone lies one base from this, so it may be a read error. The V call is TRBV30, the J call TRBJ2-5, with TRBD2 identical over 7 bases. V shed 3 bases and J 5 bases; nucleotides not matched to a gene: 6. Germline V gene lookup returns CDR1 GTSNPN and CDR2 SVGIG (reference sequence). The CDR3 contains 13 residues. In DNA form, the CDR3 reads TGTGCCTGGAGCGCGGGAGCTCATGAGACCCAGTACTTC. Translation: CAWSAGAHETQYF.

This chain joins TRBV7-8 and TRBJ2-3, with D perhaps TRBD2 (5 bases). The CDR3 runs to 18 residues. CDR1 is SGHVS, CDR2 FQNEAQ, per germline. Trimming left V 3 bases short and J 0 bases short, with 19 bases between. The CDR3 region has the DNA TGTGCCAGCAGCTTCACCCTAGCCTCGTGGGAGAGCACAGATACGCAGTATTTT. Residues: CASSFTLASWESTDTQYF.

This clonotype was observed many times. The CDR3 DNA reads TGTGCCAGCAGACCCCTGTTGGGGGGCGGAACTGAAGCTTTCTTT. Translating it yields CASRPLLGGGTEAFF. The chain links TRBV28 to TRBJ1-1; maybe TRBD1 (6 bases). The CDR3 extends over 15 amino acids. Germline lookup yields CDR1 MDHEN and CDR2 SYDVKM. V was clipped by 6 bases and J by 5 bases, with 19 bases between them.

CDR3 in amino acids: CATSDAGGAVDTQYF. Written as DNA, the CDR3 is TGTGCCACCAGTGATGCAGGGGGGGCGGTGGATACGCAGTATTTT. This sequence joins TRBV24-1 and TRBJ2-3, with D perhaps matching TRBD1 or TRBD2 (7 bases each). The germline V and J ends were trimmed by 3 bases and 6 bases, with 15 bases remaining between them. The CDR3 consists of 15 residues. Germline loops: CDR1 KGHDR, CDR2 SFDVKD.

V usage is TRBV6-7 and J usage is TRBJ1-2; D gene ambiguous. TRBV6-7 is an ORF for which the function is uncertain. Trimming removed 5 bases at V and 8 bases at J, with 12 bases between. This CDR3 contains 12 residues. The CDR3 DNA follows: TGTGCCAGCAGTCCGGGCGTGAGGGGCTACACCTTC. It is translated as CASSPGVRGYTF.